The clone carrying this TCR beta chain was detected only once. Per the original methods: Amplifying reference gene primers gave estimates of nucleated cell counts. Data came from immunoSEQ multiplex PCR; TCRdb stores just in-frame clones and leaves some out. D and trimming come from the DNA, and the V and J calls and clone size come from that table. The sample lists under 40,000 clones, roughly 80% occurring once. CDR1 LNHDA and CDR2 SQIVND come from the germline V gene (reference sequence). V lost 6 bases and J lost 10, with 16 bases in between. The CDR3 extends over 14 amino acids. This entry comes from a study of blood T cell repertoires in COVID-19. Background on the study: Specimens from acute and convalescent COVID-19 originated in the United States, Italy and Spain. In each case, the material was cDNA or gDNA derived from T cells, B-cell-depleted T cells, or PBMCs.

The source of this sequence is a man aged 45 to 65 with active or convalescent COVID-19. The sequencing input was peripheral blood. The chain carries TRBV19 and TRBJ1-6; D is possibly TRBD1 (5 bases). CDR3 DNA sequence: TGTGCCAGTAGCGAAATTACGGGGGACTCACCCCTCCACTTT. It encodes CASSEITGDSPLHF.